The 12 T cell receptor beta chains given below trace back to one sample, sequenced in a study of glioma-infiltrating T cells. The iRepertoire nested amplicon-rescue multiplex PCR amplified TCR alpha and beta CDR3s from RNA. TCRdb reprocessed the multiplex PCR reads with MiXCR, giving one entry per CDR3 protein. The table lists under 150,000 distinct CDR3 sequences, 24% of them singletons. Sequencing used glioma tissue, nonneoplastic brain tissue, or PBMCs (not recorded which). All receptors derive from a human donor with low-grade glioma or glioblastoma, undergoing nonglioma brain surgery, or in good health (not recorded which).

The count of this clonotype is one. This chain connects TRBV2 to TRBJ2-6; a weak D match, TRBD1 (6 bases). The length of the CDR3 is 15 residues. V dropped 5 bases and J dropped 2 bases, with 10 bases sitting between them. From germline, CDR1 is SNHLY and CDR2 FYNNEI. Here the CDR3 reads CASSYRATGANVLTF. CDR3 in DNA: TGTGCCAGCAGTTACAGGGCGACTGGGGCCAACGTCCTGACTTTC.

This chain's CDR3 is CSAHRQNGGYTF. CDR3 nucleotide sequence: TGCAGTGCCCACCGACAGAATGGGGGCTACACCTTC. The chain is built from TRBV20-1 and TRBJ1-2; D might be TRBD1 (5 bases). Looked up from germline, CDR1 is DFQATT and CDR2 is SNEGSKA (reference sequence). Trimming cost V 6 bases and J 8 bases, with 16 bases left between them. The CDR3 extends over 12 amino acids.

This clonotype has ten or more counts. This chain uses TRBV20-1 with TRBJ2-3; D not certain. Germline-derived CDR1 and CDR2 are DFQATT and SNEGSKA (reference sequence). The ends were cut back, 0 bases at V and 0 bases at J, with 4 bases in the middle. The CDR3 length is 13 residues. CDR3 region: CSAREVSTDTQYF. As DNA, the CDR3 is TGCAGTGCTAGAGAAGTTAGCACAGATACGCAGTATTTT.

The rearrangement uses TRBV4-1 and TRBJ2-1; TRBD2 matches at 12 bases. The CDR3 is made up of 18 amino acids. The junction had 10 bases not matched to a gene; V was cut back by 2 bases and J by 5 bases. CDR1 is MGHRA and CDR2 is YSYEKL in the germline V gene. The CDR3: CASSQLPRLAGANNEQFF. CDR3 DNA: TGCGCCAGCAGCCAATTGCCCAGACTAGCGGGGGCCAACAATGAGCAGTTCTTC.

This sequence joins TRBV12-3 or TRBV12-4 and TRBJ2-3; D is unclear. The length of the CDR3 is 14 residues. Trimming removed 5 bases from V and 6 bases from J, with 15 bases in between. The CDR3 DNA follows: TGTGCCAGCAGTCCGCTCAATAAATTGGATACGCAGTATTTT. Its protein product is CASSPLNKLDTQYF.

This clonotype was observed a few times. This chain uses TRBV6-2 or TRBV6-3 with TRBJ2-7; D unresolved. The germline V gene encodes CDR1 MNHEY and CDR2 SVGEGT. V was shortened by 7 bases and J by 3 bases, with 4 bases between the two germline ends. The CDR3 loop spans 10 amino acids. The chain's CDR3 is CASTGYEQYV. CDR3 DNA: TGTGCCAGCACGGGCTACGAGCAGTACGTC.

The chain has TRBV24-1 and TRBJ2-7; 7 nucleotides align to TRBD1. Germline assignment: CDR1 KGHDR and CDR2 SFDVKD. The J segment lost 0 bases and the V segment lost 0 bases, leaving 10 bases of the junction unmatched. CDR3 length: 18 residues. DNA of the CDR3: TGTGCCACCAGTGATTTGAAAAGGGGGCCGTTTAGCTCCTACGAGCAGTACGTC. This encodes CATSDLKRGPFSSYEQYV.

V and J are TRBV2 and TRBJ1-6; no definite D call. The CDR3 is made up of 12 amino acids. Germline V gives CDR1 SNHLY, CDR2 FYNNEI. The V and J ends lost 7 bases and 11 bases respectively, with 12 bases between them. CDR3 loop: CASILSETPLHF. Written as DNA, the CDR3 is TGTGCCAGCATCTTGTCAGAAACACCCCTCCACTTT.

The chain joins TRBV6-5 to TRBJ2-3; TRBD2 aligns across 7 bases. Per germline, CDR1 MNHEY and CDR2 SVGAGI. This CDR3 has 15 amino acids. The V segment lost 10 bases and the J segment 1 base; nucleotides outside the gene matches: 11. CDR3 nucleotide sequence: TGTGCCATCAGCGGGACTACGAGCCGCACAGATACGCAGTATTTT. It codes for CAISGTTSRTDTQYF.

By frequency in the sample, this clonotype is medium-sized (0.01 to 0.1%). The J gene is TRBJ2-5, the V gene TRBV6-1; 8 nucleotides match TRBD1. J gave up 5 bases and V 6 bases, and 11 bases lay outside the gene matches. This CDR3 is built from 15 residues. Looked up from germline, CDR1 is MNHNS and CDR2 is SASEGT. The CDR3 loop is CASSDGQGVRETQYF. The CDR3 nucleotides read TGTGCCAGCAGCGATGGACAGGGCGTACGGGAGACCCAGTACTTC.

This clonotype has just a few counts. The genes are TRBV4-2 and TRBJ2-1, with D possibly being TRBD1 (5 bases). Germline CDR1 LGHNA, CDR2 YNFKEQ. V lost 3 bases to trimming and J lost 0 bases, with 9 bases between them. This CDR3 comprises 15 residues. The CDR3 spells CASSQGPSSYNEQFF. The CDR3 coding sequence is TGTGCCAGCAGCCAGGGGCCCAGCTCCTACAATGAGCAGTTCTTC.

The rearrangement links TRBV5-1 to TRBJ2-1; tentative D call: TRBD1 (6 bases). CDR3 length equals 14 residues. Trimming took off 1 base at V and 6 bases at J, with 11 bases between the two ends. The V gene's germline CDR1 is SGHRS and CDR2 YFSETQ. The CDR3 DNA sequence: TGCGCCAGCAGCTTGAACAGGGCTGTCAATGAGCAGTTCTTC. Protein sequence: CASSLNRAVNEQFF. The whole variable domain, remainder taken from reference TRBV5-1 and TRBJ2-1, is KAGVTQTPRYLIKTRGQQVTLSCSPISGHRSVSWYQQTPGQGLQFLFEYFSETQRNKGNFPGRFSGRQFSNSRSEMNVSTLELGDSALYLCASSLNRAVNEQFFGPGTRLTVL.